The 17 T cell receptor beta chains below were found in one sample sequenced in a study of neurological immune-mediated disorders. TCRdb redid the calling of the 5' RACE reads with MiXCR, one entry per CDR3 protein. The sample records tens of thousands of distinct CDR3 sequences, around 3.6% being singletons. Sequenced input: PBMCs. These receptors all stem from a woman aged 50 to 60 with multiple sclerosis.

This clonotype was found many times. This chain connects TRBV25-1 to TRBJ2-7; 7 bases are shared with TRBD1. Germline lookup yields CDR1 MGHDK and CDR2 SYGVNS. CDR3 length equals 15 residues. J gave up 4 bases and V 3 bases, and 9 bases lay outside the gene matches. CDR3: CASSDANRGIYEQYF. The CDR3, as DNA: TGTGCCAGCAGTGATGCGAACAGGGGTATTTACGAGCAGTACTTC.

This clonotype showed up many times. The V call is TRBV5-1, the J call TRBJ2-3; TRBD2 agrees at 8 bases. CDR1 SGHRS and CDR2 YFSETQ come from the germline V gene. The V segment lost 5 bases and the J segment 1 base; nucleotides outside the gene matches: 6. CDR3 size: 15 residues. The CDR3 loop is CASSYSGDRTDTQYF. Written as DNA, the CDR3 is TGCGCCAGCAGTTATAGCGGGGACCGCACAGATACGCAGTATTTT.

This clonotype was seen many times. The chain has TRBV3-1 and TRBJ2-7; unclear D gene. The CDR3 sequence is 16 residues long. V lost 0 bases to trimming and J lost 3 bases, with 15 bases between them. Germline lookup yields CDR1 LGHDT and CDR2 YNNKEL (reference sequence). The CDR3 loop is CASSQEGYRPFYEQYF. The CDR3 nucleotides are TGTGCCAGCAGCCAAGAGGGTTACAGACCCTTCTACGAGCAGTACTTC.

This clonotype has ten or more counts. This sequence joins TRBV7-2 and TRBJ1-5; D is perhaps TRBD1 (6 bases). V was trimmed by 2 bases and J by 3 bases, leaving 11 bases between them. CDR1 SGHTA and CDR2 FQGNSA come from the germline V gene. The CDR3 consists of 15 residues. CDR3 nucleotide sequence: TGTGCCAGCAGCTTACATAGGGGGAACAATCAGCCCCAGCATTTT. This encodes CASSLHRGNNQPQHF.

This clonotype was counted many times. The rearrangement uses TRBV6-5 and TRBJ2-5, with D unclear. Germline assignment: CDR1 MNHEY and CDR2 SVGAGI. This CDR3 contains 14 residues. V was cut by 2 bases and J by 7 bases, with 14 bases left in between. CDR3 coding DNA: TGTGCCAGCAGTTACGCTCGGGTTCTGGGGACCCAGTACTTC. Translated, it gives CASSYARVLGTQYF.

This clonotype appeared many times. The chain combines TRBV10-3 with TRBJ2-1, with a possible D match to TRBD2 (5 bases). This CDR3 spans 15 amino acids. Per germline, CDR1 ENHRY and CDR2 SYGVKD. Trimming cost V 2 bases and J 4 bases, with 12 bases left between them. CDR3 protein: CAISELASPYNEQFF. As DNA, the CDR3 is TGTGCCATCAGTGAGCTGGCTAGCCCTTACAATGAGCAGTTCTTC.

This clonotype was detected many times. DNA for the CDR3: TGTGCCAGCAGCTCGAGCTACACAGATACGCAGTATTTT. Amino acid sequence: CASSSSYTDTQYF. The V gene is TRBV5-6, the J gene TRBJ2-3; no reliable D call. The CDR3 contains 13 residues. Trimming took 3 bases from V and 2 from J, leaving 7 bases between them. Germline-derived CDR1 and CDR2 are SGHDT and YYEEEE. The whole variable domain, remainder taken from reference TRBV5-6 and TRBJ2-3, is DAGVTQSPTHLIKTRGQQVTLRCSPKSGHDTVSWYQQALGQGPQFIFQYYEEEERQRGNFPDRFSGHQFPNYSSELNVNALLLGDSALYLCASSSSYTDTQYFGPGTRLTVL.

This clonotype occurred many times. The chain has TRBV20-1 and TRBJ1-5, with TRBD1 matching 8 bases. Looked up from germline, CDR1 is DFQATT and CDR2 is SNEGSKA (reference sequence). This CDR3 spans 17 amino acids. The junction had 13 bases not matched to a gene; V was cut back by 6 bases and J by 0 bases. The CDR3 DNA reads TGCAGTGCCCACAAAACGGGGACAGGATTTAGCAATCAGCCCCAGCATTTT. This sequence encodes CSAHKTGTGFSNQPQHF.

In this sample, this clonotype turned up many times. The gene calls are TRBV6-5 and TRBJ2-7, with D possibly TRBD1 on 6 matching bases. The CDR3 sequence is 15 residues long. The V gene lost 5 bases and the J gene lost 3 bases, with 17 bases spanning the gap. Per germline, CDR1 MNHEY and CDR2 SVGAGI. The DNA for the CDR3 is TGTGCCAGCAGTCCAGTCACTTCAGGGGTCTACGAGCAGTACTTC. Protein product: CASSPVTSGVYEQYF.

Many counts were recorded for this clonotype. A much more abundant neighbour one base away suggests this may be a read error. V is TRBV7-2 and J is TRBJ2-7; D not resolved. Germline V gene sequence: CDR1 SGHTA, CDR2 FQGNSA. Trimming took 2 bases from V and 2 from J, leaving 4 bases between them. CDR3 length: 12 amino acids. The DNA of the CDR3 is TGTGCCAGCAGCTTATCCCCCTACGAGCAGTACTTC. It yields the protein CASSLSPYEQYF.

This clonotype showed up many times. The chain has TRBV5-1 and TRBJ2-7, with a weak D call TRBD2 (5 bases). CDR3 length equals 16 residues. Trimming removed 4 bases at V and 5 bases at J, with 22 bases between. From germline, CDR1 is SGHRS and CDR2 YFSETQ. CDR3 coding DNA: TGCGCCAGCAGCCAGGATCGAACAACTCGGAGGAACGAGCAGTACTTC. Translating it yields CASSQDRTTRRNEQYF.

The sample holds many counts of this clonotype. This sequence joins TRBV25-1 and TRBJ1-5; no reliable D call. The V end was cut by 3 bases, the J end by 11 bases, with 11 bases between. Germline V CDR1 and CDR2: MGHDK, SYGVNS. There are 12 residues in the CDR3. CDR3 protein: CASSDGSWSQHF. CDR3 coding DNA: TGTGCCAGCAGTGACGGGTCTTGGTCCCAGCATTTT.

This clonotype was detected ten times or more. The chain has TRBV7-2 and TRBJ2-3; D is ambiguous. Between the trimmed V and J ends, which lost 5 bases and 12 bases, there was a span of 12 bases. Per the germline V gene, CDR1 is SGHTA and CDR2 is FQGNSA. The CDR3 runs 11 residues. CDR3 nucleotides: TGTGCCAGCAGCGCCTACGGATCACAGTATTTT. The encoded protein is CASSAYGSQYF.

This clonotype was seen ten or more times. This sequence joins TRBV3-1 and TRBJ2-5; 12 nucleotides line up with TRBD1. This CDR3 is 15 amino acids long. Trimming cost V 4 bases and J 4 bases; bases outside gene matches: 4. CDR1 and CDR2 (germline): LGHDT, YNNKEL (reference sequence). This CDR3 reads CASSPGTGGIETQYF. As DNA, the CDR3 is TGTGCCAGCAGCCCCGGGACAGGGGGCATAGAGACCCAGTACTTC.

This clonotype was recorded many times. The rearrangement links TRBV18 to TRBJ2-5; TRBD2 matches at 7 bases. CDR1 and CDR2 (germline): KGHSH, LQKENI. With V trimmed by 1 base and J by 1 base, 6 bases remained unmatched. There are 16 residues in the CDR3. The chain's CDR3 is CASSPRSGGLQETQYF. CDR3 sequence (DNA): TGTGCCAGCTCACCACGATCGGGGGGACTCCAAGAGACCCAGTACTTC.

There are many counts of this clonotype. The chain couples TRBV6-5 to TRBJ1-3; D is undetermined. Germline-derived CDR1 and CDR2 are MNHEY and SVGAGI. The CDR3 sequence is 16 residues long. With 3 bases removed from V and 0 bases from J, the gap between germline ends came to 12 bases. The chain's CDR3 is CASSYGSLNSGNTIYF. The CDR3 nucleotides read TGTGCCAGCAGTTATGGCAGCTTAAACTCTGGAAACACCATATATTTT.

This clonotype was observed many times. The gene calls are TRBV4-3 and TRBJ1-1, with D possibly being TRBD1 (5 bases). The CDR3 is 16 amino acids. Trimming cost V 0 bases and J 3 bases, with 14 bases left between them. Germline CDR1 is LGHNA and CDR2 is YSLEER. The CDR3 reads CASSQDPQGRYTEAFF. The CDR3 DNA reads as TGCGCCAGCAGCCAAGATCCCCAGGGAAGGTACACTGAAGCTTTCTTT.